Sequencing of this T cell receptor (beta chain) was carried out in a study of immune evolution from preneoplasia to lung adenocarcinoma. About the study: HLA loss of heterozygosity: less than 9% AIS, about 15% MIA, roughly 35% ADC, none AAH.

TCRdb's copy holds only in-frame clones and misses some; the assay was immunoSEQ multiplex PCR. The profile shows 35,000 to 40,000 clones, 74% of them singletons. Study-level findings and limits: Clonality was highest in normal lung, lower in later-stage lesions apparently. From normal lung to invasive adenocarcinoma, top clone frequencies appeared to decrease.

H&E slides confirmed each diagnosis, reviewed by two pathologists independently. Points on this clone: Antigen specificity is unknown. The germline gene is not matched at one end of the junction; a read error may be the cause. This same CDR3 is encoded by further DNA sequences in the sample.

CDR1 is SGHRS and CDR2 is YFSETQ in the germline V gene. CDR3 length: 14 amino acids. This chain links TRBV5-1 with TRBJ1-2; tentatively, D is TRBD1 (6 bases). This receptor was identified in a person between 60 and 69 years old with lung adenocarcinoma. Source material: FFPE invasive lung adenocarcinoma tissue. The CDR3 sequence: CASGTGFLDYGYTF. DNA of the CDR3: TGTGCCAGCGGCACAGGGTTTCTCGACTATGGCTACACCTTC.